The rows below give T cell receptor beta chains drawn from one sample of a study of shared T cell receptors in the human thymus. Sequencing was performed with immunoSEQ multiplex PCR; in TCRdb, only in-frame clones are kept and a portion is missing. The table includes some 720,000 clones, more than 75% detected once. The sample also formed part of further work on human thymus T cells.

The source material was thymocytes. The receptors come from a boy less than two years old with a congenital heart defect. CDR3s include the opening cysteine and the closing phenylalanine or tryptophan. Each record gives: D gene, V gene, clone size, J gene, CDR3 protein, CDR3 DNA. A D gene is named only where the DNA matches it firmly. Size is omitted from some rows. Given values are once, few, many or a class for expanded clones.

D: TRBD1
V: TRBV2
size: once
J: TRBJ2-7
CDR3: CASSEERLDRGPRYEQYF
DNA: TGTGCCAGCAGTGAAGAACGTCTGGACAGGGGGCCACGCTACGAGCAGTACTTC

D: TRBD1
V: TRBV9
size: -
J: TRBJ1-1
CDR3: CASSPTTGGQGHLNTEAFF
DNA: TGTGCCAGCAGCCCAACGACGGGGGGACAGGGGCACTTGAACACTGAAGCTTTCTTT

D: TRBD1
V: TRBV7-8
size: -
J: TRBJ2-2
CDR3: CASTQYRRGTGGDTGELFF
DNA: TGTGCCAGCACCCAGTACCGTCGAGGGACAGGGGGTGACACCGGGGAGCTGTTTTTT

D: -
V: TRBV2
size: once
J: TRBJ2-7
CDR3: CASRVRAHEQYF
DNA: TGTGCCAGCAGGGTCAGGGCCCACGAGCAGTACTTC

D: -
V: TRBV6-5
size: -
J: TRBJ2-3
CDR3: CASSRQGRDTDTQYF
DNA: TGTGCCAGCAGCCGACAAGGACGGGACACAGATACGCAGTATTTT

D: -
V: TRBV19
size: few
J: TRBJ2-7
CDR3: CASSNSSSYEQYF
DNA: TGTGCCAGTAGTAACTCGAGCTCCTACGAGCAGTACTTC

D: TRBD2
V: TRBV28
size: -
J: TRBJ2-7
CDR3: CASSPGTRKAKTSGRILSEQYF
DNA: TGTGCCAGCAGCCCCGGGACCAGAAAAGCCAAAACTAGCGGGAGGATCCTCTCCGAGCAGTACTTC

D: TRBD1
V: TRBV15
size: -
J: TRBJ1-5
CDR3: CATSGPGQGEHQPQHF
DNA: TGTGCCACCAGCGGACCCGGACAGGGCGAACATCAGCCCCAGCATTTT

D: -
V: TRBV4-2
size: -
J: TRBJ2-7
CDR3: CASSQTILVGDSYEQYF
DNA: TGTGCCAGCAGCCAGACTATCCTAGTTGGAGATTCCTACGAGCAGTACTTC

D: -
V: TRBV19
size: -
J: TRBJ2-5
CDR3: CASSIKWAAQGRRPQETQYF
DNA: TGTGCCAGTAGTATCAAGTGGGCCGCCCAGGGCCGCCGTCCTCAAGAGACCCAGTACTTC

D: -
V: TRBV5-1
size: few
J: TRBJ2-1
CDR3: CASSFGNEQFF
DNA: TGCGCCAGCAGCTTCGGCAATGAGCAGTTCTTC

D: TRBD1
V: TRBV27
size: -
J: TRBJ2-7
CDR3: CASSPRDRGTYEQYF
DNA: TGTGCCAGCAGCCCCCGGGACAGGGGCACCTACGAGCAGTACTTC

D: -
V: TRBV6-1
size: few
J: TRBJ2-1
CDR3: CASSGTDKSLQDEQFF
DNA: TGTGCCAGCAGTGGCACCGACAAGTCCCTTCAAGATGAGCAGTTCTTC

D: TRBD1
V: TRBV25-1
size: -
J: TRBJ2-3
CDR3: CASSGLDRVTDTQYF
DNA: TGTGCCAGCAGTGGACTGGACAGGGTCACAGATACGCAGTATTTT

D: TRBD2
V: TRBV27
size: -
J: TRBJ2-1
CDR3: CASSLLTSGRAFHEQFF
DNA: TGTGCCAGCAGTTTACTAACTAGCGGGAGGGCCTTTCATGAGCAGTTCTTC

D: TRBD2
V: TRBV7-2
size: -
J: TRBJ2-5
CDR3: CASSLETSSYQETQYF
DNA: TGTGCCAGCAGCTTAGAGACTAGCTCATACCAAGAGACCCAGTACTTC

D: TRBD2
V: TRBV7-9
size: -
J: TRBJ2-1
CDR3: CASSNFGLARYNEQFF
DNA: TGTGCCAGCAGCAACTTTGGACTAGCTAGATACAATGAGCAGTTCTTC

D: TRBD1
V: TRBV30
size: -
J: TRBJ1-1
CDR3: CAWNSLRQGSNTEAFF
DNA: TGTGCCTGGAATTCCCTAAGACAGGGGTCGAACACTGAAGCTTTCTTT

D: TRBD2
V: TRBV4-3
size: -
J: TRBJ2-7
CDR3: CASSLWRTGGKHEQYF
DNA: TGCGCCAGCAGCCTTTGGAGGACGGGAGGGAAGCACGAGCAGTACTTC

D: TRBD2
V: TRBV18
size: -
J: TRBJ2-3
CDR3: CASSPGSGSRSDTQYF
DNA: TGTGCCAGCTCACCAGGAAGCGGGAGTAGGTCAGATACGCAGTATTTT

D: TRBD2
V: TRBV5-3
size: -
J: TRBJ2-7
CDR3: CARSLNSGRRPTGQYF
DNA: TGTGCCAGAAGCTTGAATAGCGGGAGGCGCCCTACGGGGCAGTACTTC

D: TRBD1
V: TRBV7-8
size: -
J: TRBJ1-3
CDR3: CASSFKTGGRSGNTIYF
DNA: TGTGCCAGCAGCTTTAAGACAGGGGGACGCTCTGGAAACACCATATATTTT

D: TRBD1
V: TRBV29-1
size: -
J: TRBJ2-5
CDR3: CSVGGQGAKRRDKETQYF
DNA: TGCAGCGTTGGGGGACAGGGGGCAAAAAGACGGGACAAAGAGACCCAGTACTTC

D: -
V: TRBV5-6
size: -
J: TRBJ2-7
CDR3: CASSLSAGTYEQYF
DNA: TGTGCCAGCAGCTTGTCTGCAGGCACCTACGAGCAGTACTTC

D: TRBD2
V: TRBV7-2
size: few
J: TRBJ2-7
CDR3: CASSLGSSGSYEQYF
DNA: TGTGCCAGCAGCTTAGGGTCTAGCGGCTCCTACGAGCAGTACTTC

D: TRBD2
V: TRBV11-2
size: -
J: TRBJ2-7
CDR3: CASSARTEALAGHEQYF
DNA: TGTGCCAGCAGCGCGAGAACGGAGGCACTAGCGGGGCACGAGCAGTACTTC

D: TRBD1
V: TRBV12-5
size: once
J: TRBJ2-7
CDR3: CASGLADNGTGKNYEQYF
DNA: TGTGCTAGTGGTTTGGCTGACAACGGGACAGGGAAGAACTACGAGCAGTACTTC

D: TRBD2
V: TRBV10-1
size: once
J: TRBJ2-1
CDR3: CASSERGSPDNEQFF
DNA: TGCGCCAGCAGTGAACGCGGGAGCCCGGACAATGAGCAGTTCTTC

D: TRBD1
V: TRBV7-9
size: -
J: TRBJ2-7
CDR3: CASSLGLQRGTGDYEQYF
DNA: TGTGCCAGCAGCTTAGGACTACAGCGAGGGACAGGGGACTACGAGCAGTACTTC

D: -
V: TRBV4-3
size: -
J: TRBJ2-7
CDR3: CASSQDRLAYEQYF
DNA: TGCGCCAGCAGCCAAGACCGACTCGCGTACGAGCAGTACTTC

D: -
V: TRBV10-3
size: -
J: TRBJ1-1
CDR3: CAISESRHTGENTEAFF
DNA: TGTGCCATCAGTGAGTCAAGACACACGGGGGAGAACACTGAAGCTTTCTTT

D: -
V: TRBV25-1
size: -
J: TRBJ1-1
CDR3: CASSERGATEAFF
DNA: TGTGCCAGCAGTGAACGGGGGGCCACTGAAGCTTTCTTT

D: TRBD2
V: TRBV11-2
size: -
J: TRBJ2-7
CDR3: CASSLGGRNEQYF
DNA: TGTGCCAGCAGCTTGGGCGGGAGGAATGAGCAGTACTTC

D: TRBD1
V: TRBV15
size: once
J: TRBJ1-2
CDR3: CATSRVEAGGSYGYTF
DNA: TGTGCCACCAGCAGAGTGGAGGCAGGGGGTTCCTATGGCTACACCTTC

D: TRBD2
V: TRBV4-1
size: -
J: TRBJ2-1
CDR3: CASSHSLADEQFF
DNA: TGCGCCAGCAGCCATTCACTAGCGGATGAGCAATTCTTC

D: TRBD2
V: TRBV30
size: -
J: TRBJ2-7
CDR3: CAWGGLAGYEQYF
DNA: TGTGCCTGGGGGGGACTAGCGGGGTACGAGCAGTACTTC

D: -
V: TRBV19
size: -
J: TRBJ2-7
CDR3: CARSHTQYF
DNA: TGTGCCAGGTCCCACACGCAGTACTTC

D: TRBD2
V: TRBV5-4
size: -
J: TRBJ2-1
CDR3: CASTPGLAGGPGSYNEQFF
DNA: TGTGCCAGCACCCCCGGACTAGCGGGAGGTCCGGGCTCCTACAATGAGCAGTTCTTC

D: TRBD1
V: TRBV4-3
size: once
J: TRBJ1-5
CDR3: CASSQRVVKTGTAKNQPQHF
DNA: TGCGCCAGCAGCCAAAGAGTCGTCAAAACCGGGACAGCAAAAAATCAGCCCCAGCATTTT

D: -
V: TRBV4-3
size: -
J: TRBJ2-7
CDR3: CASSQVRGHEQYF
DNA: TGCGCCAGCAGCCAAGTCAGGGGTCACGAGCAGTACTTC

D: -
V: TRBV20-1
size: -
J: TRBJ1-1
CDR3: CSARGGDLAFF
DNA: TGCAGTGCTAGGGGGGGGGATCTAGCTTTCTTT

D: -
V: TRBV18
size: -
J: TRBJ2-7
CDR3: CASSQRKGWGVYEQYF
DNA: TGTGCCAGCTCACAACGTAAGGGATGGGGGGTCTACGAGCAGTACTTC

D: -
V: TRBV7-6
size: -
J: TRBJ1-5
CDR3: CASSPGRSQPQHF
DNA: TGTGCCAGCAGCCCCGGGAGGTCCCAGCCCCAGCATTTT

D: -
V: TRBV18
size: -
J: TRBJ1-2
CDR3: CASSPRPGRVRERGRGYTF
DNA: TGTGCCAGCTCACCAAGGCCCGGACGCGTCAGGGAAAGGGGGAGAGGCTACACCTTC

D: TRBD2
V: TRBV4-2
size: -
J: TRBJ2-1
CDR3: CASSHRLAGDYNEQFF
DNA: TGTGCCAGCAGCCACAGACTAGCGGGAGACTACAATGAGCAGTTCTTC